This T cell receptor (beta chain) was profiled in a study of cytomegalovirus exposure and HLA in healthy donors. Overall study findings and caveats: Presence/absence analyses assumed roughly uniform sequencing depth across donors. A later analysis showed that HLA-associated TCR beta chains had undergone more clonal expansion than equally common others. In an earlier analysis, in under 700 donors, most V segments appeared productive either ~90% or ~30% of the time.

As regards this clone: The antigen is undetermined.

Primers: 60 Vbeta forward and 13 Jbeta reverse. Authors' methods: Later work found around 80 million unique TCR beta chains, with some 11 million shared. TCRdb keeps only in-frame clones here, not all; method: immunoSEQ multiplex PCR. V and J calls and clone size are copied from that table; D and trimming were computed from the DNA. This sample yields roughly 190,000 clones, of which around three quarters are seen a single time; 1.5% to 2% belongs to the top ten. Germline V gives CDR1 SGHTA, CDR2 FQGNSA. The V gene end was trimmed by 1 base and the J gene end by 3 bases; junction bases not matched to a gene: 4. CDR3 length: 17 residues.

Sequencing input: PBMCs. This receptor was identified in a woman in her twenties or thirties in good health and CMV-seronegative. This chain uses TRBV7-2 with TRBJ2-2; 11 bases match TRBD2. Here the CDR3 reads CASSLVFSGRDTGELFF. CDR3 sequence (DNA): TGTGCCAGCAGCTTAGTGTTTAGCGGGAGGGACACCGGGGAGCTGTTTTTT.